The 26 T cell receptor beta chains below come from one sample, sequenced in a study of T-cell reconstitution after alpha-beta-depleted transplantation in children. The library targeted TCRbeta and was prepared with unique molecular identifiers. Each CDR3 protein gets one entry after TCRdb re-called the PCR reads with MiXCR. The table shows around 530,000 distinct CDR3 sequences, with 30% to 35% occurring only once. Sequencing was performed on PBMCs from the stem cell graft donor, taken from the stem cell graft. Receptors originate from a human donor who donated a stem cell graft to a child with aplastic anemia.

Only a few counts were recorded for this clonotype. The V call is TRBV7-8, the J call TRBJ2-1; a weak D match, TRBD1 (6 bases). Per the germline V gene, CDR1 is SGHVS and CDR2 is FQNEAQ. The CDR3 is 15 amino acids. Trimming stripped 6 bases from V and 0 bases from J, with 12 bases between. The CDR3 reads CASSRGDTSYNEQFF. CDR3 DNA: TGTGCCAGCAGTCGAGGGGACACCTCCTACAATGAGCAGTTCTTC.

The rearrangement links TRBV12-3 or TRBV12-4 to TRBJ1-1; TRBD1 is a possible D gene (5 bases). This CDR3 contains 13 residues. Trimming removed 8 bases at V and 7 bases at J, with 17 bases between. This CDR3 reads CASGRGEYYEAFF. In DNA form, the CDR3 reads TGTGCCAGCGGTAGGGGCGAGTATTATGAAGCTTTCTTT.

This sequence joins TRBV7-2 and TRBJ1-4; 7 bases agree with TRBD1. Germline CDR1 reads SGHTA; CDR2 reads FQGNSA. V lost 5 bases to trimming and J lost 3 bases; unmatched junction nucleotides: 6. CDR3 size: 15 residues. Here the CDR3 DNA reads TGTGCCAGCAGCCAGAGACAGGGATCTAATGAAAAACTGTTTTTT. Protein: CASSQRQGSNEKLFF.

This clonotype was counted a few times. V is TRBV6-1 and J is TRBJ1-3; no firm D call. The CDR3 is made up of 15 amino acids. Germline lookup yields CDR1 MNHNS and CDR2 SASEGT. V lost 5 bases and J lost 0, with 11 bases in between. The CDR3 protein is CASSRTSSSGNTIYF. For the CDR3, the DNA is TGTGCCAGCAGTCGTACATCGTCCTCTGGAAACACCATATATTTT.

The chain links TRBV29-1 to TRBJ2-3; D gene uncertain. Germline loops: CDR1 SQVTM, CDR2 ANQGSEA. This CDR3 has 14 amino acids. The V and J ends lost 1 base and 13 bases respectively, with 21 bases between them. Written as DNA, the CDR3 is TGCAGCGTTGAAGGTCCAACTTGGCCCGGCCGAGAGTATTTT. Translating gives CSVEGPTWPGREYF.

The chain uses TRBV7-3 and TRBJ2-3; D unresolved. Per the germline V gene, CDR1 is SGHTA and CDR2 is FQGTGA. Trimming took 5 bases from V and 9 from J, leaving 18 bases between them. The CDR3 runs to 14 residues. CDR3 sequence: CASSTDTSEPTQYF. The CDR3 DNA reads as TGTGCCAGCAGCACAGACACCAGCGAGCCGACGCAGTATTTT.

This sequence joins TRBV25-1 and TRBJ2-5; D assignment may be TRBD1 or TRBD2 (6 bases each). Germline CDR1 is MGHDK and CDR2 is SYGVNS. The germline V and J ends were trimmed by 5 bases and 4 bases, with 17 bases remaining between them. The CDR3 has 15 amino acids. CDR3 bases: TGTGCCAGCAGTAAGACAGGAGGGTACGGAGAGACCCAGTACTTC. Its translation: CASSKTGGYGETQYF.

CDR3 in amino acids: CASSLGPRSSTEAFF. The CDR3, as DNA: TGTGCCAGCAGCCTGGGCCCCAGGTCAAGCACTGAAGCTTTCTTT. The rearrangement links TRBV3-1 to TRBJ1-1; D unresolved. The length of the CDR3 is 15 residues. Germline-derived CDR1 and CDR2 are LGHDT and YNNKEL (reference sequence). The ends were cut back, 4 bases at V and 4 bases at J, with 16 bases in the middle.

This clonotype was seen only a few times. The rearrangement uses TRBV29-1 and TRBJ2-2, with D possibly TRBD2 on 6 matching bases. V was pared by 6 bases and J by 4 bases, with 18 bases between. Germline loops: CDR1 SQVTM, CDR2 ANQGSEA. The CDR3 runs 15 residues. The CDR3 loop reads CSVDGAGSGTGELFF. CDR3 bases: TGCAGCGTCGACGGTGCGGGGTCTGGCACCGGGGAGCTGTTTTTT.

This clonotype was detected ten times or more. V gene TRBV20-1 combines with J gene TRBJ2-6, with D uncertain. Germline V gene data show CDR1 as DFQATT and CDR2 as SNEGSKA (reference sequence). Trimming took 7 bases from V and 0 from J, leaving 13 bases between them. This CDR3 has 15 residues. CDR3: CSVSASSSGANVLTF. The CDR3 DNA reads as TGCAGTGTTTCGGCGAGTAGCTCTGGGGCCAACGTCCTGACTTTC.

Only a few counts were recorded for this clonotype. V is TRBV20-1 and J is TRBJ1-2; D gene unclear. V gave up 5 bases and J gave up 3 bases, with 25 bases separating them. The CDR3 sequence is 17 residues long. Per germline, CDR1 DFQATT and CDR2 SNEGSKA (reference sequence). The CDR3 DNA is TGCAGTGCTCCGGTTCCGCTCGACACCTGGCTTTACTATGGCTACACCTTC. The encoded protein is CSAPVPLDTWLYYGYTF.

CDR3 coding DNA: TGTGCCAGCAGCCCGACAGGGCGTCACGAGCAGTACTTC. Its translation is CASSPTGRHEQYF. The chain couples TRBV27 to TRBJ2-7, with TRBD1 matching over 7 bases. The germline V gene has CDR1 MNHEY and CDR2 SMNVEV (reference sequence). CDR3 size: 13 residues. Losses at the gene ends were 6 bases for V and 5 bases for J; bases not matched to a gene: 7.

The V call is TRBV9, the J call TRBJ2-3; tentative D call: TRBD2 (6 bases). CDR3 size: 15 residues. The germline V gene has CDR1 SGDLS and CDR2 YYNGEE. V was shortened by 6 bases and J by 2 bases, with 16 bases between the two germline ends. The chain's CDR3 is CASTTGLSVTDTQYF. CDR3 sequence (DNA): TGTGCCAGCACGACGGGACTTTCAGTCACAGATACGCAGTATTTT.

The V gene is TRBV24-1, the J gene TRBJ2-1, with TRBD2 matching 12 bases. This CDR3 is built from 16 residues. The germline V gene encodes CDR1 KGHDR and CDR2 SFDVKD. Trimming took 4 bases from V and 4 from J; bases not matched to a gene: 4. In DNA form, the CDR3 reads TGTGCCACCAGTGACCCCCTAGCGGGAGGGTACAATGAGCAGTTCTTC. This translates into CATSDPLAGGYNEQFF.

This clonotype was detected only a few times. This chain uses TRBV28 with TRBJ2-7, with 9 bases identical to TRBD1. The CDR3 length is 15 residues. Germline loops: CDR1 MDHEN, CDR2 SYDVKM. J lost 5 bases, V lost 6 bases, and 11 bases had no gene match. The CDR3, as DNA: TGTGCCAGCAGCCGAGCCGGGACAGGGTGGAACGAGCAGTACGTC. It translates to CASSRAGTGWNEQYV.

The chain is built from TRBV7-2 and TRBJ2-1; 7 bases map to TRBD1. The CDR3 loop spans 13 amino acids. With V trimmed by 5 bases and J by 7 bases, 5 bases remained unmatched. The germline CDR1 and CDR2 sequences are SGHTA and FQGNSA. This CDR3 reads CASSADRPNEQFF. The CDR3 DNA sequence: TGTGCCAGCAGCGCGGACAGGCCTAATGAGCAGTTCTTC.

This clonotype has more than one count but fewer than ten. The gene calls are TRBV12-3 or TRBV12-4 and TRBJ1-6, with no clear D. The CDR3 has 12 amino acids. V was pared by 6 bases and J by 8 bases, with 8 bases between. CDR3 sequence (DNA): TGTGCCAGCAGGACTACCGATTCACCCCTCCACTTT. It translates to CASRTTDSPLHF.

This clonotype occurred a few times. The chain couples TRBV12-3 or TRBV12-4 to TRBJ1-1, with D uncertain. The CDR3 is 15 residues long. The ends were cut back, 3 bases at V and 0 bases at J, with 11 bases in the middle. The DNA for the CDR3 is TGTGCCAGCAGTTTTGTGGGAACGATGAACACTGAAGCTTTCTTT. Translation: CASSFVGTMNTEAFF.

This clonotype was found many times. The CDR3 region is CSARDATVVGQPQHF. CDR3 coding DNA: TGCAGTGCTAGAGATGCTACAGTCGTGGGTCAGCCCCAGCATTTT. The chain recombines TRBV20-1 with TRBJ1-5; no firm D call. The CDR3 is 15 residues long. Trimming stripped 0 bases from V and 6 bases from J, with 15 bases between. The germline V gene encodes CDR1 DFQATT and CDR2 SNEGSKA (reference sequence).

The V and J genes are TRBV6-1 and TRBJ2-3, with D perhaps matching TRBD1 (6 bases). This CDR3 spans 16 amino acids. Trimming left V 4 bases short and J 2 bases short, with 16 bases between. Germline V gives CDR1 MNHNS, CDR2 SASEGT. This CDR3 is CASSGDRFDLTDTQYF. The CDR3 DNA sequence: TGTGCCAGCAGTGGCGACAGGTTCGACCTCACAGATACGCAGTATTTT.

This sequence joins TRBV9 and TRBJ2-1, with 11 bases fitting TRBD2. V lost 0 bases and J lost 7; bases outside the gene matches: 9. CDR3 length equals 17 residues. The germline V gene encodes CDR1 SGDLS and CDR2 YYNGEE. The CDR3 DNA reads TGTGCCAGCAGCGTAGTGGCGGCTAGCGGGAGGTTGAATGAGCAGTTCTTC. Its translation is CASSVVAASGRLNEQFF.

This clonotype was counted a few times. The chain is built from TRBV7-2 and TRBJ2-7, with a weak D call TRBD1 (5 bases). V was trimmed by 5 bases and J by 3 bases, leaving 23 bases between them. CDR1 SGHTA and CDR2 FQGNSA come from the germline V gene. This CDR3 contains 17 residues. In DNA, the CDR3 is TGTGCCAGCAGCGCCCGATTAGGACACCTCGTCAACTACGAGCAGTACTTC. It translates to CASSARLGHLVNYEQYF.

This chain uses TRBV7-7 with TRBJ2-1; perhaps D is TRBD1 or TRBD2 (5 bases each). Looked up from germline, CDR1 is SSHAT and CDR2 is FNYEAQ (reference sequence). V was trimmed by 0 bases and J by 10 bases, leaving 10 bases between them. The CDR3 contains 13 residues. CDR3 sequence reads: CASSLAWGREQFF. The CDR3 nucleotides are TGTGCCAGCAGCTTAGCGTGGGGACGCGAGCAGTTCTTC.

The CDR3 nucleotides are TGTGCCAGCAGCCCCGACAGGGATCACGAAAAACTGTTTTTT. Amino acids: CASSPDRDHEKLFF. V usage is TRBV11-2 and J usage is TRBJ1-4; 7 bases align to TRBD1. CDR3 length: 14 amino acids. V lost 5 bases, J lost 8 bases, and 8 bases stayed unmatched. CDR1 is SGHAT, CDR2 FQNNGV, per germline. The whole variable domain, filled in from reference TRBV11-2 and TRBJ1-4, reads EAGVAQSPRYKIIEKRQSVAFWCNPISGHATLYWYQQILGQGPKLLIQFQNNGVVDDSQLPKDRFSAERLKGVDSTLKIQPAKLEDSAVYLCASSPDRDHEKLFFGSGTQLSVL.

This sequence joins TRBV5-1 and TRBJ2-7; D may correspond to TRBD1 or TRBD2 (5 bases each). Trimming stripped 4 bases from V and 6 bases from J, with 14 bases between. From germline, CDR1 is SGHRS and CDR2 YFSETQ. The CDR3 runs to 13 residues. CDR3 DNA sequence: TGCGCCAGCAGCGCCGGGGCGGCGGGCGAGCAGTACTTC. Its translation is CASSAGAAGEQYF. Supplemented by reference TRBV5-1 and TRBJ2-7, the full variable domain reads KAGVTQTPRYLIKTRGQQVTLSCSPISGHRSVSWYQQTPGQGLQFLFEYFSETQRNKGNFPGRFSGRQFSNSRSEMNVSTLELGDSALYLCASSAGAAGEQYFGPGTRLTVT.

V is TRBV27 and J is TRBJ2-2; TRBD1 aligns across 11 bases. CDR1 is MNHEY and CDR2 is SMNVEV in the germline V gene (reference sequence). This CDR3 region has 17 residues. Losses at the gene ends were 3 bases for V and 5 bases for J; bases not matched to a gene: 8. CDR3 region: CASSLIGTGGLTGELFF. CDR3 bases: TGTGCCAGCAGTTTGATTGGGACAGGGGGTTTGACCGGGGAGCTGTTTTTT.